This paragraph covers one T cell receptor beta chain sequence. The sample comes from a study of blood T cell repertoires in COVID-19. Whole-study context: Samples taken during acute and convalescent COVID-19 were collected in the United States, Italy and Spain. PBMCs, B-cell-depleted T cells, or T cells provided the cDNA or gDNA that made up the material.

Trimming took off 3 bases at V and 0 bases at J, with 9 bases between the two ends. Germline-derived CDR1 and CDR2 are MNHNS and SASEGT. This CDR3 comprises 14 residues. Authors' processing steps: It was from reference gene primer amplification that nucleated cell counts were estimated. Some clones are missing from TCRdb's copy, which holds only in-frame ones; the method was immunoSEQ multiplex PCR. The V and J calls and clone size were taken over from that table, and D and trimming were inferred from the DNA. The sample carries under 200,000 clones, about 85% recorded once. This receptor was taken from a man aged 60-69 years with active or convalescent COVID-19. V and J are TRBV6-1 and TRBJ2-7; D not resolved. Sequences were obtained from peripheral blood. CDR3 loop: CASSDPQASYEQYF. The DNA for the CDR3 is TGTGCCAGCAGTGATCCCCAGGCCTCCTACGAGCAGTACTTC.